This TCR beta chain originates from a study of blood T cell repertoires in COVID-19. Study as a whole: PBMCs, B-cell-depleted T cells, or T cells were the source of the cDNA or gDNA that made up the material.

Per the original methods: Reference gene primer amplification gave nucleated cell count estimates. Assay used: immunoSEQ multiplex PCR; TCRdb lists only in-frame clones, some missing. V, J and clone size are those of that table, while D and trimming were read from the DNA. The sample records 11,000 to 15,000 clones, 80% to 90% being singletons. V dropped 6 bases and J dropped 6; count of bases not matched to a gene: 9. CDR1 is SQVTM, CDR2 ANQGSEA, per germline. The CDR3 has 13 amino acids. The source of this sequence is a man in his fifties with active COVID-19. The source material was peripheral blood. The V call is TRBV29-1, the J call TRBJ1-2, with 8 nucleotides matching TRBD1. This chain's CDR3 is CSVRGGTGHGYTF. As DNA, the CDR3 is TGCAGCGTCAGAGGCGGGACAGGTCATGGCTACACCTTC.